This T cell receptor beta chain was obtained from a study of blood T cell repertoires in COVID-19 (dated by TCRdb to 2018 to 2020). About the investigation overall: Samples from collaborators originated in the United States, Italy and Spain and spanned both the acute and convalescent phases of COVID-19. The material from the prospective study consisted of cDNA or gDNA derived from T cells, B-cell-depleted T cells, or PBMCs. Subjects who had been exposed to COVID-19, were actively infected with it, or had recovered from it provided the deeply sampled blood TCRbeta repertoires that made up the dataset. The repertoires were released in a freely available public database intended as a resource for research on the immune response to SARS-CoV-2. The samples were drawn from the first 160 participants of the ongoing ImmuneRACE study and from 1,254 subjects provided by 6 global collaborators. The sample metadata nearly always contained a de-identified subject ID, COVID-19 status, age in years and sex. HLA class I and class II types, where available, came from metadata supplied by the sample provider rather than from assay-based typing.

As for this clone: Its antigen target is currently unknown. No much larger clone exists at a distance of one base, and base qualities are not known.

Study-wide conclusions, independent of this receptor: The quantity of clinical and demographic metadata differed by source and by participant and was supplied without curation.

Whole blood was collected in K2EDTA tubes by collaborating institutions according to the institutions' own protocols. For TCRbeta analysis, collaborators shipped samples as frozen whole blood, isolated PBMCs, or DNA extracted from either of those sample types. TCRbeta CDR3 regions were amplified from genomic DNA using the immunoSEQ Assay, a bias-controlled multiplex PCR. As for how the authors treated the data: Within the assay, amplification of reference gene primers was used to estimate how many nucleated cells each sample contained. To quantify the absolute abundance of each unique TCRbeta CDR3 rearrangement, sequence reads were collapsed and filtered. For each sample, productive Simpson clonality was calculated as the square root of Simpson's diversity index across productive rearrangements. In TCRdb, the immuneACCESS table is reduced to in-frame sequences with V and J assigned. These tables do not hold every clone; where another copy was compared, an unresolved V gene accounts for under half, and the others remain unexplained. The V and J calls and the clone size are those of that table, but D and trimming were determined from the DNA. The sample table records more than 150,000 clones; less than 90% of these occur just once. Roughly 4% of the sample belongs to the ten largest clones.

The CDR3 spans 16 residues, from the cysteine through the phenylalanine. Only the CDR3 portion is preserved as DNA: 48 bases, with reading frame beginning at the first base. In the germline V gene, CDR1 corresponds to SGHTA and CDR2 to FQGNSA. V is trimmed back by 3 bases and J by 6 bases, and the junction contains 6 bases that no gene match accounts for. The chain links TRBV7-2 with TRBJ2-1; TRBD1 agrees with 12 junctional bases. The receptor was derived from a woman between 65 and 79 years old with acute or convalescent COVID-19. Sequencing was done on a sample of peripheral blood. The bases read TGTGCCAGCAGCTTCTCCGGGACAGGGGGCCTCAATGAGCAGTTCTTC. Its protein is CASSFSGTGGLNEQFF.